The clone carrying this T cell receptor beta chain was counted between two and nine times. The antigen is unknown. Germline CDR1 and CDR2: SNHLY and FYNNEI. The CDR3 runs to 13 residues. V lost 2 bases and J lost 1, with 3 bases in between. These data belong to a study of vaccination effects on CD4 cells after COVID-19. Scientists isolated CD4+ T cells after an approximately 10-day culture period ended. Sequencing used immunoSEQ multiplex PCR; TCRdb keeps in-frame clones, though not all of them. The sample lists over 45,000 clones, approximately 70% occurring once. The chain links TRBV2 to TRBJ1-5; D not certain. This TCR derives from a human donor who received a COVID-19 vaccine. The sequences come from CD4+ T cells from PBMCs cultured without peptide, collected before COVID-19 vaccination. Written as DNA, the CDR3 is TGTGCCAGCAGTGAAACGAGCAATCAGCCCCAGCATTTT. This codes for CASSETSNQPQHF. Combining the CDR3 with reference TRBV2 and TRBJ1-5 gives the whole variable domain EPEVTQTPSHQVTQMGQEVILRCVPISNHLYFYWYRQILGQKVEFLVSFYNNEISEKSEIFDDQFSVERPDGSNFTLKIRSTKLEDSAMYFCASSETSNQPQHFGDGTRLSIL.